The 25 T cell receptor beta chains reported below all come from one sample, sequenced in a study of cytomegalovirus exposure and HLA in healthy donors. The PCR ran on 60 Vbeta and 13 Jbeta primers. TCRdb keeps only in-frame clones here, not all; method: immunoSEQ multiplex PCR. Here the sample spans more than 110,000 clones, over 70% being singletons. Sequences were obtained from PBMCs. The receptors here all came from a male donor in good health and CMV-seronegative.

This clone occurred a few times. This chain joins TRBV5-6 and TRBJ1-5; D is perhaps TRBD1 (5 bases). The CDR3 extends over 19 amino acids. Germline loops: CDR1 SGHDT, CDR2 YYEEEE. Between the trimmed V and J ends, which lost 1 base and 2 bases, there was a span of 22 bases. CDR3 nucleotides: TGTGCCAGCAGCTTGATTGGACAAGGCCTGGAGAATGGCAATCAGCCCCAGCATTTT. It is translated as CASSLIGQGLENGNQPQHF. Drawing the rest from reference TRBV5-6 and TRBJ1-5, the complete variable domain is DAGVTQSPTHLIKTRGQQVTLRCSPKSGHDTVSWYQQALGQGPQFIFQYYEEEERQRGNFPDRFSGHQFPNYSSELNVNALLLGDSALYLCASSLIGQGLENGNQPQHFGDGTRLSIL.

The chain is built from TRBV5-5 and TRBJ2-7, with TRBD1 as a possible D gene (6 bases). This CDR3 is 14 amino acids long. CDR1 and CDR2 (germline): SGHKS, YYEKEE (reference sequence). V was cut by 0 bases and J by 6 bases, with 13 bases left in between. The CDR3: CASSLGTAVREQYF. In DNA, the CDR3 is TGTGCCAGCAGCTTGGGGACAGCAGTCCGCGAGCAGTACTTC.

The chain has TRBV27 and TRBJ2-3; no firm D call. The CDR3 contains 12 residues. Trimming shortened V by 5 bases and J by 2 bases, and 5 bases separated the two germline ends. Germline CDR1 MNHEY, CDR2 SMNVEV (reference sequence). Here the CDR3 reads CASSPYTDTQYF. The CDR3 DNA follows: TGTGCCAGCAGTCCTTACACAGATACGCAGTATTTT.

The chain carries TRBV20-1 and TRBJ1-1; the D gene is possibly TRBD1 (6 bases). The CDR3 length is 11 residues. Trimming removed 5 bases from V and 11 bases from J, with 15 bases in between. Germline V gene sequence: CDR1 DFQATT, CDR2 SNEGSKA (reference sequence). CDR3 nucleotide sequence: TGCAGTGCTCCAATCCAGGGGATGGCTTTCTTT. Translating it yields CSAPIQGMAFF.

The rearrangement uses TRBV14 and TRBJ1-5, with D tentatively TRBD1 (5 bases). This CDR3 has 16 residues. V lost 4 bases and J 4 bases, leaving 17 bases between the germline ends. Per germline, CDR1 SGHDN and CDR2 FVKESK. CDR3 DNA sequence: TGTGCCAGCAGCCCAGGCGGGACGGTTGATAATCAGCCCCAGCATTTT. This gives the protein CASSPGGTVDNQPQHF.

V gene TRBV19 combines with J gene TRBJ1-1; D ambiguous. The V and J ends lost 6 bases and 0 bases respectively, with 14 bases between them. Germline V gives CDR1 LNHDA, CDR2 SQIVND (reference sequence). This CDR3 has 15 amino acids. The CDR3 DNA is TGTGCCAGTAGAAGCAGGAACTCAATGAACACTGAAGCTTTCTTT. It specifies CASRSRNSMNTEAFF.

The chain joins TRBV7-9 to TRBJ2-7; 7 nucleotides match TRBD1. The CDR3 length is 16 residues. Germline CDR1 and CDR2: SEHNR and FQNEAQ (reference sequence). V lost 5 bases, J lost 3 bases, and 13 bases stayed unmatched. CDR3 sequence reads: CASSVGLQGYDYEQYF. CDR3 coding DNA: TGTGCCAGCAGCGTAGGGTTACAGGGGTACGACTACGAGCAGTACTTC.

V usage is TRBV9 and J usage is TRBJ1-2, with TRBD1 as a possible D gene (6 bases). There are 15 residues in the CDR3. The germline V gene encodes CDR1 SGDLS and CDR2 YYNGEE. Trimming cost V 0 bases and J 4 bases, with 13 bases left between them. CDR3 DNA sequence: TGTGCCAGCAGCGTAGGCCTACAGGGTACCTATGGCTACACCTTC. This gives the protein CASSVGLQGTYGYTF.

The rearrangement links TRBV4-3 to TRBJ2-7; 8 bases match TRBD2. The CDR3 length is 16 residues. Looked up from germline, CDR1 is LGHNA and CDR2 is YSLEER. With V trimmed by 0 bases and J by 7 bases, 11 bases remained unmatched. CDR3 region: CASSQDAGGAPREQYF. For the CDR3, the DNA is TGCGCCAGCAGCCAAGATGCCGGGGGGGCCCCGCGAGAGCAGTACTTC.

The chain combines TRBV6-1 with TRBJ1-4; D not certain. CDR3 length: 16 amino acids. Looked up from germline, CDR1 is MNHNS and CDR2 is SASEGT. V lost 4 bases and J lost 5, with 17 bases in between. CDR3 region: CASSGRGVAPNEKLFF. The CDR3 DNA reads as TGTGCCAGCAGTGGGCGGGGAGTCGCACCGAATGAAAAACTGTTTTTT.

This sequence joins TRBV27 and TRBJ2-2, with D possibly matching TRBD1 (5 bases). Between the trimmed V and J ends, which lost 3 bases and 4 bases, there was a span of 12 bases. The CDR3 sequence is 15 residues long. Looked up from germline, CDR1 is MNHEY and CDR2 is SMNVEV (reference sequence). The CDR3 DNA follows: TGTGCCAGCAGTTTGAGGACACCATCCACCGGGGAGCTGTTTTTT. This sequence encodes CASSLRTPSTGELFF.

The CDR3, as DNA: TGTGCCAGCAGTTTCCTTCGACGCGGAGGGAGCTCCTATAATTCACCCCTCCACTTT. Its protein is CASSFLRRGGSSYNSPLHF. The chain combines TRBV27 with TRBJ1-6; D is undetermined. Germline V lookup: CDR1 MNHEY, CDR2 SMNVEV (reference sequence). The V end was cut by 3 bases, the J end by 0 bases, with 18 bases between. The CDR3 is 19 amino acids.

The chain employs TRBV9 and TRBJ2-2; 8 positions match TRBD1. The CDR3 runs 15 residues. J was trimmed by 5 bases and V by 4 bases; bases with no gene match: 7. The germline CDR1 and CDR2 sequences are SGDLS and YYNGEE. CDR3 bases: TGTGCCAGCAGCTTGGACAGGGCTAGTACCGGGGAGCTGTTTTTT. This translates into CASSLDRASTGELFF.

This sequence joins TRBV10-3 and TRBJ1-3; the D is unclear. Germline CDR1 ENHRY, CDR2 SYGVKD. V lost 10 bases and J 5 bases, leaving 24 bases between the germline ends. This CDR3 has 16 amino acids. CDR3 nucleotides: TGTGCCACCCAGCCGAGAGTCGAGGATTGGAGAAACACCATATATTTT. Translated: CATQPRVEDWRNTIYF.

CDR3 in DNA: TGTGCCAGCAGTTACGAGCCAGGACTCTCCTACGAGCAGTACTTC. This sequence encodes CASSYEPGLSYEQYF. The V and J genes are TRBV6-6 and TRBJ2-7, with D possibly matching TRBD2 (5 bases). V was clipped by 2 bases and J by 0 bases, with 11 bases between them. From germline, CDR1 is MNHNY and CDR2 SVGAGI (reference sequence). The CDR3 consists of 15 residues.

The chain joins TRBV5-6 to TRBJ1-1; 8 nucleotides line up with TRBD1. Per germline, CDR1 SGHDT and CDR2 YYEEEE. The CDR3 is 15 amino acids. Germline trimming cut 1 base from V and 4 bases from J; bases unmatched to any gene: 6. The CDR3 spells CASSLLGQGFTEAFF. CDR3 DNA sequence: TGTGCCAGCAGCTTGCTCGGACAGGGCTTCACTGAAGCTTTCTTT.

The V call is TRBV7-2, the J call TRBJ2-7, with D possibly TRBD2 on 6 matching bases. The CDR3 extends over 15 amino acids. V lost 5 bases to trimming and J lost 2 bases, with 16 bases between them. Germline assignment: CDR1 SGHTA and CDR2 FQGNSA. CDR3 region: CASSAPGTATYEQYF. In DNA form, the CDR3 reads TGTGCCAGCAGCGCTCCCGGGACTGCCACCTACGAGCAGTACTTC.

This chain joins TRBV27 and TRBJ2-2; 11 nucleotides match TRBD1. Germline V gene lookup returns CDR1 MNHEY and CDR2 SMNVEV (reference sequence). After removal of 4 bases from V and 3 bases from J, the junction contained 13 bases not matched to a gene. The CDR3 is 19 residues long. CDR3 bases: TGTGCCAGCAGTTCCTTGTCTGGACAGGGGGCGCTGGACACCGGGGAGCTGTTTTTT. It is translated as CASSSLSGQGALDTGELFF.

This chain's CDR3 is CASGGLLGTDTQYF. DNA for the CDR3: TGTGCCAGCGGTGGGCTTCTTGGCACAGATACGCAGTATTTT. The chain has TRBV7-2 and TRBJ2-3; D unclear. The CDR3 extends over 14 amino acids. In germline, CDR1 is SGHTA, CDR2 FQGNSA. V was shortened by 8 bases and J by 1 base, with 13 bases between the two germline ends.

The V call is TRBV2, the J call TRBJ2-3; D might be TRBD1 (5 bases). The length of the CDR3 is 13 residues. The germline V gene has CDR1 SNHLY and CDR2 FYNNEI. Trimming pared 11 bases from V and 0 bases from J, leaving 12 bases between. CDR3 amino acids: CAGRRQSTDTQYF. In DNA, the CDR3 is TGTGCCGGACGAAGACAGAGCACAGATACGCAGTATTTT.

The CDR3 is CASSYARRGAGELFF. CDR3 DNA sequence: TGTGCCAGCAGTTACGCACGTAGAGGCGCCGGGGAGCTGTTTTTT. This chain uses TRBV6-5 with TRBJ2-2; D call uncertain. CDR3 length equals 15 residues. CDR1 and CDR2 from the germline V gene are MNHEY and SVGAGI. The ends were cut back, 2 bases at V and 6 bases at J, with 13 bases in the middle.

This chain joins TRBV5-5 and TRBJ1-2; 9 nucleotides agree with TRBD1. V shed 6 bases, J shed 5 bases, and the junction held 8 bases outside the gene matches. Germline-derived CDR1 and CDR2 are SGHKS and YYEKEE (reference sequence). The CDR3 spans 14 residues. The CDR3 coding sequence is TGTGCCAGCACCCTCACAGGGGGCGTTTATGGCTACACCTTC. This sequence encodes CASTLTGGVYGYTF.

The genes are TRBV29-1 and TRBJ1-2; D possibly corresponds to TRBD1 (5 bases). The ends were cut back, 7 bases at V and 3 bases at J, with 21 bases in the middle. This CDR3 is built from 15 residues. Germline V gene sequence: CDR1 SQVTM, CDR2 ANQGSEA. DNA of the CDR3: TGCAGCGCTATAATATTCGACAGTACCCACTATGGCTACACCTTC. It translates to CSAIIFDSTHYGYTF. The full variable domain, with the rest looked up from reference TRBV29-1 and TRBJ1-2, is SAVISQKPSRDICQRGTSLTIQCQVDSQVTMMFWYRQQPGQSLTLIATANQGSEATYESGFVIDKFPISRPNLTFSTLTVSNMSPEDSSIYLCSAIIFDSTHYGYTFGSGTRLTVV.

This rearrangement joins TRBV5-6 to TRBJ1-1, with a possible D match to TRBD1 (6 bases). Germline V gene data show CDR1 as SGHDT and CDR2 as YYEEEE. This CDR3 has 14 amino acids. V was trimmed by 2 bases and J by 0 bases, leaving 8 bases between them. This CDR3 is CASSLQGMNTEAFF. CDR3 bases: TGTGCCAGCAGCTTACAGGGTATGAACACTGAAGCTTTCTTT.

For the CDR3, the DNA is TGCGCCAGCAGCGGACCGGGAGGGGGCTCGTCCGGCACAGATACGCAGTATTTT. Translation: CASSGPGGGSSGTDTQYF. This rearrangement joins TRBV4-1 to TRBJ2-3, with TRBD2 as a possible D gene (8 bases). V was cut by 5 bases and J by 1 base, with 22 bases left in between. Germline V gene lookup returns CDR1 MGHRA and CDR2 YSYEKL. The CDR3 is 18 amino acids.